A selection of T cell receptor beta chains follows, all from one sample in a study of shared clonotypes between healthy human individuals. This table comes from immunoSEQ multiplex PCR, and its TCRdb copy is limited to in-frame clones, with some not included. The sample has around 1.9 million clones, approximately 92% seen once; the top ten hold more than 1.5%. Input material: naive CD8+ T cells from PBMCs. These receptors were obtained from a man younger than 30 in good health. Some clones in this sample may be carry-over from other donors' samples. CDR3s include the opening cysteine and the closing phenylalanine or tryptophan. D genes are given only for firm matches. A row's size may be missing; if present it is once, few, many or a size class.

d_call clone_size j_call v_call cdr3_aa cdr3_nt
NA few TRBJ1-1 TRBV30 CAWSNWENTEAFF TGTGCCTGGTCTAACTGGGAGAACACTGAAGCTTTCTTT
TRBD2 NA TRBJ2-7 TRBV7-9 CASRRGLAGVEEQYF TGTGCCAGCAGGCGGGGACTAGCGGGAGTGGAAGAGCAGTACTTC
TRBD1 NA TRBJ2-7 TRBV5-6 CASSRDRTTYEQYF TGTGCCAGCAGCCGGGACAGGACAACCTACGAGCAGTACTTC
NA NA TRBJ1-1 TRBV6-6 CASSYYQGTPEAFF TGTGCCAGCAGTTACTACCAGGGAACCCCTGAAGCTTTCTTT
NA NA TRBJ2-2 TRBV6-6 CASSSTGNTGELFF TGTGCCAGCAGTTCCACAGGGAACACCGGGGAGCTGTTTTTT
NA NA TRBJ2-2 TRBV2 CASNLAETFGFANTGELFF TGTGCCAGCAACTTAGCGGAGACTTTTGGGTTCGCGAACACCGGGGAGCTGTTTTTT
NA NA TRBJ2-7 TRBV7-9 CASSFGHSYEQYF TGTGCCAGCAGCTTCGGCCATTCCTACGAGCAGTACTTC
TRBD1 NA TRBJ2-7 TRBV27 CASRASGTGFHEQYF TGTGCCAGCAGGGCCTCCGGGACAGGGTTTCACGAGCAGTACTTC
NA NA TRBJ1-1 TRBV7-9 CASSSGPLMNTEAFF TGTGCCAGCAGCTCGGGACCGTTAATGAACACTGAAGCTTTCTTT
NA NA TRBJ1-5 TRBV21-1 CASIRPDRGESNQPQHF TGTGCCAGCATCCGTCCCGACAGGGGGGAAAGCAATCAGCCCCAGCATTTT
NA NA TRBJ1-4 TRBV9 CASSITDGHNEKLFF TGTGCCAGCAGCATAACCGATGGGCATAATGAAAAACTGTTTTTT
NA NA TRBJ1-1 TRBV11-2 CASSFGGLGAFF TGTGCCAGCAGCTTCGGCGGACTAGGAGCTTTCTTT
TRBD1 NA TRBJ1-2 TRBV28 CASSYHLGQGAYGYTF TGTGCCAGCAGTTATCACTTGGGACAGGGGGCATATGGCTACACCTTC
TRBD2 NA TRBJ2-3 TRBV27 CASSLTSAYTQYF TGTGCCAGCAGTTTAACTAGCGCTTATACGCAGTATTTT
TRBD2 NA TRBJ2-2 TRBV5-6 CASSLAGGLGGSNTGELFF TGTGCCAGCAGCTTGGCGGGGGGGCTAGGTGGTAGCAACACCGGGGAGCTGTTTTTT
TRBD2 NA TRBJ2-2 TRBV4-1 CASSQRGGAGTNTGELFF TGCGCCAGCAGCCAAAGGGGAGGGGCAGGGACGAACACCGGGGAGCTGTTTTTT
TRBD2 NA TRBJ2-4 TRBV7-9 CASSYPTAGGNIQYF TGTGCCAGCAGCTATCCTACGGCGGGAGGAAACATTCAGTACTTC
TRBD2 NA TRBJ2-1 TRBV6-5 CASRPRERDPTEQFF TGTGCCAGCAGGCCCCGAGAGCGGGACCCGACTGAGCAGTTCTTC
NA NA TRBJ2-5 TRBV15 CATSLTRGRTEETQYF TGTGCCACCAGCCTGACCCGTGGGCGGACCGAAGAGACCCAGTACTTC
NA NA TRBJ1-1 TRBV5-6 CASSLGHFLNTEAFF TGTGCCAGCAGCTTGGGCCACTTCTTGAACACTGAAGCTTTCTTT
NA NA TRBJ1-1 TRBV10-1 CASRARLNTEAFF TGCGCCAGCAGGGCCAGACTGAACACTGAAGCTTTCTTT
NA NA TRBJ1-4 TRBV10-3 CAISEGRESQFEKLFF TGTGCCATCAGTGAGGGCCGGGAGAGCCAATTTGAAAAACTGTTTTTT
TRBD1 NA TRBJ2-1 TRBV13 CASSWSRDRAIDEQFF TGTGCCAGCAGCTGGAGCCGGGACAGGGCGATAGATGAGCAGTTCTTC
NA NA TRBJ1-5 TRBV6-5 CASSQEGGRQPQHF TGTGCCAGCAGCCAAGAGGGAGGGCGTCAGCCCCAGCATTTT
NA few TRBJ1-1 TRBV27 CASSLQVNTEAFF TGTGCCAGCAGTCTCCAGGTTAACACTGAAGCTTTCTTT
NA NA TRBJ2-1 TRBV18 CASSPSRRRNEQFF TGTGCCAGCTCACCATCTAGACGGCGTAATGAGCAGTTCTTC
TRBD1 NA TRBJ2-7 TRBV27 CASSLSSGTGRYEQYF TGTGCCAGCAGTTTAAGTTCCGGGACAGGGAGATACGAGCAGTACTTC